These 21 T cell receptor beta chains share one sample of origin, sequenced in a study of T cells in localized non-small cell lung cancer. Data came from immunoSEQ multiplex PCR; TCRdb stores just in-frame clones and leaves some out. The table has 1,500 or so clones, 25% to 35% seen once; the top ten hold around 10%. Specimen: normal lung tissue next to the tumor, collected before any cancer treatment. The source of these receptors is a man aged 40-75 years with stage I lung adenocarcinoma.

The CDR3: CASSPRRGDPYEQYF. CDR3 in DNA: TGTGCCAGCTCACCACGGCGGGGAGATCCCTACGAGCAGTACTTC. This rearrangement joins TRBV18 to TRBJ2-7, with D perhaps matching TRBD2 (6 bases). V was trimmed by 1 base and J by 2 bases, leaving 12 bases between them. The germline CDR1 and CDR2 sequences are KGHSH and LQKENI. The CDR3 has 15 amino acids.

The chain is built from TRBV6-8 and TRBJ2-1; possible D gene TRBD1, 5 bases. The CDR3 spans 13 residues. Between the trimmed V and J ends, which lost 5 bases and 2 bases, there was a span of 7 bases. Per the germline V gene, CDR1 is MNHGY and CDR2 is SAAAGT. The CDR3 DNA follows: TGTGCCAGCAGTGAGGACACCTACAATGAGCAGTTCTTC. Amino acids: CASSEDTYNEQFF.

This clone was seen more than once but under ten times. This rearrangement joins TRBV6-8 to TRBJ2-1, with D possibly matching TRBD2 (5 bases). Germline V gene sequence: CDR1 MNHGY, CDR2 SAAAGT. CDR3 length equals 15 residues. Trimming shortened V by 2 bases and J by 4 bases, and 12 bases separated the two germline ends. CDR3 protein: CASSYQPRGYNEQFF. The CDR3, as DNA: TGTGCCAGCAGTTACCAACCGAGAGGGTACAATGAGCAGTTCTTC.

This clone came up a few times. J is TRBJ2-7 and V is TRBV30, with 7 bases fitting TRBD1. With V trimmed by 3 bases and J by 2 bases, 10 bases remained unmatched. The germline V gene has CDR1 GTSNPN and CDR2 SVGIG (reference sequence). The CDR3 covers 15 residues. The CDR3 spells CAWRVPRGQPYEQYF. For the CDR3, the DNA is TGTGCCTGGAGGGTTCCCCGGGGACAGCCCTACGAGCAGTACTTC.

This sequence joins TRBV30 and TRBJ1-5; a possible D gene is TRBD1 (6 bases). This CDR3 is 13 amino acids long. The ends were cut back, 3 bases at V and 3 bases at J, with 9 bases in the middle. Germline-derived CDR1 and CDR2 are GTSNPN and SVGIG (reference sequence). DNA for the CDR3: TGTGCCTGGAGGGGGACACCCAATCAGCCCCAGCATTTT. It encodes CAWRGTPNQPQHF.

Within the sample, this clone is medium-sized. The J gene is TRBJ2-3, the V gene TRBV6-8; 9 bases fit TRBD1. The CDR3 consists of 15 residues. The germline V gene has CDR1 MNHGY and CDR2 SAAAGT. J lost 5 bases, V lost 5 bases, and 8 bases had no gene match. The CDR3 reads CASSLSTGGRDTQYF. In DNA, the CDR3 is TGTGCCAGCAGTCTTTCGACAGGGGGGAGAGATACGCAGTATTTT.

In this sample, this clone turned up a few times. The chain couples TRBV6-8 to TRBJ2-3; possibly TRBD2 for D (5 bases). CDR1 is MNHGY, CDR2 SAAAGT, per germline. V lost 10 bases to trimming and J lost 0 bases, with 20 bases between them. The CDR3 contains 16 residues. For the CDR3, the DNA is TGTGCCATCAGGACTCCGCGTGGTGGAAGCACAGATACGCAGTATTTT. The encoded protein is CAIRTPRGGSTDTQYF.

This clone has just a few counts. This sequence joins TRBV25-1 and TRBJ2-7; 10 bases fit TRBD2. V was pared by 4 bases and J by 4 bases, with 7 bases of the junction left unmatched. This CDR3 comprises 15 residues. Germline values: CDR1 MGHDK, CDR2 SYGVNS. The CDR3, as DNA: TGTGCCAGCAGTGGATTAGCGGGAGGTTCGTACGAGCAGTACTTC. It codes for CASSGLAGGSYEQYF.

This sequence joins TRBV28 and TRBJ2-3; the D gene is possibly TRBD1 (6 bases). V lost 5 bases and J 5 bases, leaving 8 bases between the germline ends. The CDR3 is made up of 12 amino acids. Germline CDR1 is MDHEN and CDR2 is SYDVKM. In DNA form, the CDR3 reads TGTGCCAGCAGTGAAGGGGGAGATACGCAGTATTTT. The encoded protein is CASSEGGDTQYF.

In its sample, this clone was seen a few times. The chain couples TRBV11-3 to TRBJ2-1; the D is unclear. The V gene's germline CDR1 is SGHNT and CDR2 YENEEA. Trimming took off 1 base at V and 5 bases at J, with 9 bases between the two ends. This CDR3 is 14 amino acids long. The DNA of the CDR3 is TGTGCCAGCAGCTTAGGTGGGCAGAACAATGAGCAGTTCTTC. It encodes CASSLGGQNNEQFF.

A few counts support this clone. The rearrangement links TRBV11-3 to TRBJ2-2, with TRBD1 matching 8 bases. V shed 1 base, J shed 7 bases, and the junction held 2 bases outside the gene matches. The CDR3 has 14 residues. Germline CDR1 reads SGHNT; CDR2 reads YENEEA. The CDR3 spells CASSLGQGIGELFF. The CDR3 DNA sequence: TGTGCCAGCAGCTTAGGACAGGGGATCGGGGAGCTGTTTTTT.

This sequence joins TRBV25-1 and TRBJ2-5; 8 bases are shared with TRBD2. CDR3 length equals 15 residues. The germline V gene encodes CDR1 MGHDK and CDR2 SYGVNS. The V gene end was trimmed by 3 bases and the J gene end by 5 bases; junction bases not matched to a gene: 8. DNA for the CDR3: TGTGCCAGCAGTGAGTTCGGGAGGGCCGGGGAGACCCAGTACTTC. Its translation is CASSEFGRAGETQYF.

This clone appeared a few times. V is TRBV29-1 and J is TRBJ2-3; D unclear. CDR1 is SQVTM, CDR2 ANQGSEA, per germline. This CDR3 has 15 residues. Trimming took 1 base from V and 2 from J, leaving 13 bases between them. The CDR3 protein is CSVEGVSWDTDTQYF. DNA for the CDR3: TGCAGCGTTGAAGGGGTCAGTTGGGACACAGATACGCAGTATTTT.

This clone was seen only a few times. The gene calls are TRBV11-3 and TRBJ2-5; D may match TRBD1 or TRBD2 (5 bases each). V shed 5 bases and J shed 4 bases, with 20 bases lying between them. The germline V gene encodes CDR1 SGHNT and CDR2 YENEEA. CDR3 length equals 16 residues. CDR3 sequence reads: CASSLTSRGPPETQYF. CDR3 coding DNA: TGTGCCAGCAGCCTCACTAGTAGGGGCCCTCCAGAGACCCAGTACTTC.

This clone is labeled as large (0.1 to 1%). V is TRBV11-3 and J is TRBJ2-1, with 12 bases that match TRBD2. Germline CDR1 reads SGHNT; CDR2 reads YENEEA. The CDR3 runs 16 residues. After removal of 5 bases from V and 7 bases from J, the junction contained 9 bases not matched to a gene. The CDR3 spells CASSAPWLAGGNEQFF. In DNA form, the CDR3 reads TGTGCCAGCAGCGCCCCATGGCTAGCGGGAGGGAATGAGCAGTTCTTC.

The J gene is TRBJ1-1, the V gene TRBV10-2, with D uncertain. CDR1 and CDR2 from the germline V gene are WSHSY and SAAADI. The CDR3 consists of 12 residues. V lost 4 bases, J lost 0 bases, and 3 bases lay in between. The CDR3 DNA is TGCGCCAGCAGTGGCATGAACACTGAAGCTTTCTTT. Protein sequence: CASSGMNTEAFF.

J is TRBJ2-7 and V is TRBV19; TRBD1 matches at 7 bases. V was pared by 5 bases and J by 2 bases, with 3 bases of the junction left unmatched. CDR3 length: 13 residues. The germline V gene has CDR1 LNHDA and CDR2 SQIVND (reference sequence). The CDR3 protein is CASSPGQTYEQYF. In DNA, the CDR3 is TGTGCCAGTAGTCCGGGACAGACCTACGAGCAGTACTTC.

The V gene is TRBV9, the J gene TRBJ2-7; no firm D call. The CDR3 is 15 residues long. From germline, CDR1 is SGDLS and CDR2 YYNGEE. The V end was cut by 7 bases, the J end by 0 bases, with 17 bases between. The CDR3 DNA reads TGTGCCAGCCAACCCTCAGTTGGCAGCTCCTACGAGCAGTACTTC. Amino acid sequence: CASQPSVGSSYEQYF.

The chain recombines TRBV29-1 with TRBJ2-5; 10 positions agree with TRBD2. After removal of 6 bases from V and 1 base from J, the junction contained 8 bases not matched to a gene. CDR1 and CDR2 from the germline V gene are SQVTM and ANQGSEA. This CDR3 spans 15 amino acids. The chain's CDR3 is CSVAGLAEIQETQYF. The CDR3 DNA follows: TGCAGCGTCGCTGGACTAGCGGAGATCCAAGAGACCCAGTACTTC. Full variable domain (outside the CDR3, taken from reference TRBV29-1 and TRBJ2-5): SAVISQKPSRDICQRGTSLTIQCQVDSQVTMMFWYRQQPGQSLTLIATANQGSEATYESGFVIDKFPISRPNLTFSTLTVSNMSPEDSSIYLCSVAGLAEIQETQYFGPGTRLLVL.

This clone was found a few times. The genes are TRBV6-8 and TRBJ2-7, with 9 nucleotides matching TRBD2. The germline CDR1 and CDR2 sequences are MNHGY and SAAAGT. Losses at the gene ends were 10 bases for V and 6 bases for J; bases not matched to a gene: 10. The CDR3 is 13 residues long. The CDR3 bases are TGTGCCACCTCGAAGGGGCGGGAGGGCGAGCAGTACTTC. Protein sequence: CATSKGREGEQYF.

This clone was seen a handful of times. The chain joins TRBV18 to TRBJ2-1; D possibly corresponds to TRBD1 (6 bases). Trimming took off 5 bases at V and 4 bases at J, with 9 bases between the two ends. In germline, CDR1 is KGHSH, CDR2 LQKENI. The CDR3 has 13 amino acids. This CDR3 reads CASSGTQYNEQFF. The CDR3 region has the DNA TGTGCCAGCTCAGGGACACAGTACAATGAGCAGTTCTTC.